The 2 T cell receptor beta chains in this list originate from one sample, sequenced in a study of blood T cell repertoires in COVID-19. TCRdb keeps only in-frame clones here, not all; method: immunoSEQ multiplex PCR. The table includes approximately 250,000 clones, about nine tenths detected once. Sequencing input: peripheral blood. The receptors come from a man aged 25-40 years with COVID-19, enrolled during active disease.

This rearrangement joins TRBV28 to TRBJ2-7, with 7 bases lining up with TRBD2. Per the germline V gene, CDR1 is MDHEN and CDR2 is SYDVKM. Trimming at V came to 3 bases and at J to 1 base, leaving 6 bases not matched to a gene. This CDR3 contains 15 residues. CDR3 DNA sequence: TGTGCCAGCAGTTTTAGCTGGGGACTATCCTACGAGCAGTACTTC. It encodes CASSFSWGLSYEQYF.

The gene calls are TRBV5-5 and TRBJ1-5, with 7 bases fitting TRBD1. V gave up 0 bases and J gave up 5 bases; unmatched junction bases: 5. Germline CDR1 is SGHKS and CDR2 is YYEKEE (reference sequence). This CDR3 contains 15 residues. The CDR3 DNA is TGTGCCAGCAGCTTGGGGACAGGAAAGGATCAGCCCCAGCATTTT. It yields the protein CASSLGTGKDQPQHF.